Listed here are 23 T cell receptor beta chains from one sample, sequenced in a study of blood T cell repertoires in COVID-19. Profiling relied on immunoSEQ multiplex PCR, and the TCRdb table lists in-frame clones only, not all of them. The sample gives 95,000 to 150,000 clones, roughly four fifths of which show up once; approximately 4.9% is in the top ten. Sequencing input: peripheral blood. The receptors originated from a woman between 65 and 79 years old with acute or convalescent COVID-19.

This chain connects TRBV10-3 to TRBJ1-2, with D unresolved. This CDR3 region has 15 residues. V dropped 3 bases and J dropped 8 bases, with 19 bases sitting between them. From germline, CDR1 is ENHRY and CDR2 SYGVKD. The CDR3 here is CAISENGPATGGYTF. The DNA of the CDR3 is TGTGCCATCAGTGAAAATGGACCCGCAACGGGAGGCTACACCTTC.

The V and J genes are TRBV14 and TRBJ2-1; 10 positions match TRBD1. CDR3 size: 16 residues. V lost 4 bases, J lost 3 bases, and 6 bases stayed unmatched. The germline CDR1 and CDR2 sequences are SGHDN and FVKESK. CDR3 region: CASSPDRGRVYNEQFF. Here the CDR3 DNA reads TGTGCCAGCAGCCCAGACAGGGGGCGCGTCTACAATGAGCAGTTCTTC.

This clone occurred a few times. The rearrangement uses TRBV29-1 and TRBJ1-2; D call uncertain. Germline loops: CDR1 SQVTM, CDR2 ANQGSEA. V was shortened by 5 bases and J by 8 bases, with 12 bases between the two germline ends. This CDR3 has 11 residues. CDR3 in DNA: TGCAGCGTTTATGGGCCCTGGGGCTACACCTTC. Encoded protein: CSVYGPWGYTF. The full variable domain, in which reference TRBV29-1 and TRBJ1-2 provide the parts outside the CDR3, is SAVISQKPSRDICQRGTSLTIQCQVDSQVTMMFWYRQQPGQSLTLIATANQGSEATYESGFVIDKFPISRPNLTFSTLTVSNMSPEDSSIYLCSVYGPWGYTFGSGTRLTVV.

This chain connects TRBV20-1 to TRBJ2-7; 7 positions agree with TRBD1. Trimming took 6 bases from V and 5 from J; bases not matched to a gene: 4. Germline V gives CDR1 DFQATT, CDR2 SNEGSKA (reference sequence). The CDR3 is 11 residues long. CDR3 in amino acids: CSAYDRDEQYF. For the CDR3, the DNA is TGCAGTGCCTATGACAGGGACGAGCAGTACTTC.

The chain couples TRBV7-9 to TRBJ2-3; possibly TRBD2 for D (6 bases). Trimming left V 4 bases short and J 6 bases short, with 23 bases between. Per germline, CDR1 SEHNR and CDR2 FQNEAQ (reference sequence). CDR3 size: 17 residues. Here the CDR3 reads CASSYPGTPLASDTQYF. CDR3 bases: TGTGCCAGCAGCTACCCCGGGACTCCCCTTGCTTCCGATACGCAGTATTTT.

This clone was observed a handful of times. The rearrangement uses TRBV10-3 and TRBJ1-1; 10 bases match TRBD1. Germline CDR1 ENHRY, CDR2 SYGVKD. Trimming removed 6 bases from V and 1 base from J; junction bases left unmatched: 11. CDR3 length equals 17 residues. The CDR3 sequence: CAISNRDRGLTNTEAFF. The CDR3 DNA is TGTGCCATCAGCAACCGGGACAGGGGACTTACGAACACTGAAGCTTTCTTT.

The chain recombines TRBV15 with TRBJ1-1, with 7 nucleotides matching TRBD1. The CDR3 totals 17 residues. The germline gives CDR1 LNHNV, CDR2 YYDKDF (reference sequence). V lost 3 bases and J lost 4; bases outside the gene matches: 14. For the CDR3, the DNA is TGTGCCACCAGCAGTGATAAATTGGGACAGACTGGCACTGAAGCTTTCTTT. This sequence encodes CATSSDKLGQTGTEAFF.

The J gene is TRBJ2-3, the V gene TRBV7-3, with D perhaps TRBD2 (7 bases). The CDR3 contains 15 residues. CDR1 is SGHTA, CDR2 FQGTGA, per germline. The V end was cut by 1 base, the J end by 3 bases, with 11 bases between. CDR3: CASSLRGGKTDTQYF. The CDR3 nucleotides are TGTGCCAGCAGCTTAAGGGGGGGCAAGACAGATACGCAGTATTTT.

The CDR3 is CAISEGGQGDYGYTF. The CDR3 DNA reads TGTGCCATCAGTGAGGGGGGACAGGGGGACTATGGCTACACCTTC. The V call is TRBV10-3, the J call TRBJ1-2; TRBD1 aligns across 11 bases. Germline-derived CDR1 and CDR2 are ENHRY and SYGVKD. The CDR3 runs to 15 residues. V dropped 2 bases and J dropped 3; count of bases not matched to a gene: 2.

The chain couples TRBV6-2 or TRBV6-3 to TRBJ2-3, with D unresolved. The CDR3 contains 12 residues. In germline, CDR1 is MNHEY, CDR2 SVGEGT. V lost 2 bases, J lost 5 bases, and 5 bases lay in between. The CDR3 region has the DNA TGTGCCAGCAGTTACGTCGTAGATACGCAGTATTTT. It codes for CASSYVVDTQYF.

This chain connects TRBV7-2 to TRBJ2-1; 7 nucleotides line up with TRBD2. There are 17 residues in the CDR3. Germline values: CDR1 SGHTA, CDR2 FQGNSA. The trim removed 2 bases at V and 2 bases at J, leaving 9 bases unmatched. DNA for the CDR3: TGTGCCAGCAGCTTAAGGACTAGTAGAGTAGCCTACAATGAGCAGTTCTTC. It yields the protein CASSLRTSRVAYNEQFF. Using reference TRBV7-2 and TRBJ2-1 for the parts outside the CDR3, the full variable domain is GAGVSQSPSNKVTEKGKDVELRCDPISGHTALYWYRQSLGQGLEFLIYFQGNSAPDKSGLPSDRFSAERTGGSVSTLTIQRTQQEDSAVYLCASSLRTSRVAYNEQFFGPGTRLTVL.

This chain joins TRBV7-9 and TRBJ2-3; 8 bases map to TRBD2. This CDR3 has 17 amino acids. Trimming took 4 bases from V and 1 from J; bases not matched to a gene: 10. Germline CDR1 and CDR2: SEHNR and FQNEAQ (reference sequence). Written as DNA, the CDR3 is TGTGCCAGCAGCTCCTGGGCGGGGGGCCTTGGCACAGATACGCAGTATTTT. As protein: CASSSWAGGLGTDTQYF.

The chain carries TRBV4-1 and TRBJ1-2, with 8 bases that match TRBD1. The germline V gene has CDR1 MGHRA and CDR2 YSYEKL. The CDR3 consists of 14 residues. Trimming at V came to 1 base and at J to 8 bases, leaving 6 bases not matched to a gene. For the CDR3, the DNA is TGCGCCAGCAGCCAAGTGACAGGGGCCAGGGGCTACACCTTC. Residues: CASSQVTGARGYTF.

This chain joins TRBV12-3 or TRBV12-4 and TRBJ1-2, with D possibly being TRBD1 (5 bases). The V end lost 2 bases, the J end lost 10 bases, and 14 bases lay between the germline ends. This CDR3 region has 13 residues. CDR3 loop: CASSLSGARDYTF. CDR3 DNA sequence: TGTGCCAGCAGTTTAAGCGGGGCGAGGGACTACACCTTC.

This clone has a single count. The rearrangement uses TRBV18 and TRBJ1-1; the match to TRBD1 covers 7 bases. Germline CDR1 KGHSH, CDR2 LQKENI. CDR3 length: 13 amino acids. After removal of 3 bases from V and 7 bases from J, the junction contained 5 bases not matched to a gene. The CDR3 loop is CASSPTGDGEAFF. The CDR3 bases are TGTGCCAGCTCACCCACAGGGGATGGTGAAGCTTTCTTT.

The chain uses TRBV7-2 and TRBJ2-1; 11 nucleotides line up with TRBD2. The CDR3 contains 15 residues. V lost 3 bases, J lost 7 bases, and 5 bases stayed unmatched. In germline, CDR1 is SGHTA, CDR2 FQGNSA. DNA for the CDR3: TGTGCCAGCAGCTTTCTTGGACTAGCGGGTAATGAGCAGTTCTTC. Amino acids: CASSFLGLAGNEQFF.

This clone was counted a single time. The rearrangement uses TRBV9 and TRBJ2-1; 10 nucleotides line up with TRBD2. Germline V CDR1 and CDR2: SGDLS, YYNGEE. Losses at the gene ends were 4 bases for V and 8 bases for J; bases not matched to a gene: 9. This CDR3 contains 15 residues. This chain's CDR3 is CASSLTSGEVDEQFF. The CDR3 DNA reads TGTGCCAGCAGCCTCACTAGCGGGGAAGTCGATGAGCAGTTCTTC.

The V gene is TRBV5-1, the J gene TRBJ2-1; TRBD2 agrees at 12 bases. Germline values: CDR1 SGHRS, CDR2 YFSETQ. The trim removed 0 bases at V and 7 bases at J, leaving 2 bases unmatched. CDR3 length: 15 amino acids. Written as DNA, the CDR3 is TGCGCCAGCAGCTTGGGAGGACTAGCGGGAAATGAGCAGTTCTTC. This sequence encodes CASSLGGLAGNEQFF.

This clone was picked up one time. This chain links TRBV7-2 with TRBJ1-3; D gene ambiguous. V was cut by 5 bases and J by 2 bases, with 13 bases left in between. Germline lookup yields CDR1 SGHTA and CDR2 FQGNSA. The CDR3 sequence is 15 residues long. CDR3 sequence reads: CASSPGGRTGNTIYF. The CDR3 nucleotides are TGTGCCAGCAGCCCCGGCGGGAGGACTGGAAACACCATATATTTT.

V usage is TRBV3-1 (or the pseudogene TRBV3-2) and J usage is TRBJ2-1; D is uncertain. The V gene's germline CDR1 is LGHDT and CDR2 YNNKEL (reference sequence). V dropped 3 bases and J dropped 2 bases, with 11 bases sitting between them. The CDR3 sequence is 15 residues long. The CDR3 DNA reads as TGTGCCAGCAGCCAGATAGCCGGCCCCTACAATGAGCAGTTCTTC. Protein sequence: CASSQIAGPYNEQFF.

This chain connects TRBV6-5 to TRBJ2-1; the match to TRBD2 covers 8 bases. The germline V gene encodes CDR1 MNHEY and CDR2 SVGAGI. The CDR3 is made up of 13 amino acids. The ends lost 2 bases at V and 6 bases at J; junction bases unmatched: 0. DNA of the CDR3: TGTGCCAGCAGTTACGGACTAGCCAATGAGCAGTTCTTC. Residues: CASSYGLANEQFF.

This chain connects TRBV30 to TRBJ1-2; possible D gene TRBD1, 5 bases. The germline CDR1 and CDR2 sequences are GTSNPN and SVGIG (reference sequence). V lost 0 bases and J 8 bases, leaving 16 bases between the germline ends. CDR3 size: 14 residues. CDR3 sequence: CAWSVRQGRTGYTF. The CDR3 DNA reads TGTGCCTGGAGTGTACGTCAGGGTCGAACGGGCTACACCTTC. Looking up the rest from reference TRBV30 and TRBJ1-2 gives the full variable domain: SQTIHQWPATLVQPVGSPLSLECTVEGTSNPNLYWYRQAAGRGLQLLFYSVGIGQISSEVPQNLSASRPQDRQFILSSKKLLLSDSGFYLCAWSVRQGRTGYTFGSGTRLTVV.

V gene TRBV7-9 combines with J gene TRBJ2-5, with D uncertain. Between the trimmed V and J ends, which lost 2 bases and 4 bases, there was a span of 5 bases. The CDR3 loop spans 12 amino acids. From germline, CDR1 is SEHNR and CDR2 FQNEAQ (reference sequence). The CDR3 reads CASSLTPETQYF. CDR3 coding DNA: TGTGCCAGCAGCTTAACTCCAGAGACCCAGTACTTC.